This TCR beta chain is from a study of regulatory T cells in long-lasting Graves disease. Findings and caveats of the study: Lower TCR diversity was seen in persistent Graves' patients than in newly diagnosed ones.

This CDR3 comprises 15 residues. Trimming left V 6 bases short and J 4 bases short, with 15 bases between. Germline CDR1 is SGHVS and CDR2 is FQNEAQ. This clonotype was found once. The antigen remains unidentified. A read error likely explains this, since a far larger clone differs by one base. Here the CDR3 omits its conserved ending phenylalanine or tryptophan, so a read error is the likely source. Sample time point: newly diagnosed GD, antithyroid drugs for less than 3 months. From PBMCs, RNA was extracted and then used to make the TCR library. Arm-PCR with iRepertoire HTBI primers amplified the CDR3 regions for these TCR beta libraries. TCRdb analysed the multiplex PCR reads with MiXCR anew, one entry per CDR3 protein. Among fewer than 500,000 distinct CDR3 sequences, 15% to 20% were seen once, and the ten largest hold 12%. Separately, the same data were catalogued under a study of T cells in Graves' hyperthyroidism and ophthalmopathy. That report notes: Diagnosis relied on clinical symptoms, serum thyroxine and TRAb, thyroid ultrasound and orbital computed tomography. The TCR CDR3 first-round RT-PCR relied on the HTBI primer set. Stable hyperthyroidism was told apart from ophthalmopathy by a model built on 13 V-J features.

The sequenced sample was peripheral blood mononuclear cells (PBMCs), obtained at new diagnosis, from a patient treated with antithyroid drugs. The chain has TRBV7-8 and TRBJ2-2; D is unresolved. The TCR comes from a man between 35 and 55 years old with Graves disease. This CDR3 reads CASSSHGYPTGELFL. In DNA, the CDR3 is TGTGCCAGCAGTTCCCACGGATACCCCACCGGGGAGCTGTTTCTT.